This T cell receptor (beta chain) was sequenced for a study of beta chain features in type 1 diabetes. On the study more broadly: Age, gender and cell yields were similar between patients and healthy donors.

CDR1 is SGDLS and CDR2 is YYNGEE in the germline V gene. Trimming took 0 bases from V and 4 from J; bases not matched to a gene: 1. This CDR3 comprises 15 residues. Isolated RNA was reverse transcribed in full, so expressed TCRB transcripts were sequenced. Naive, central memory and regulatory T cell samples came to a mean of approximately 3.3 million reads. The protocol was immunoSEQ multiplex PCR, while the TCRdb copy is restricted to in-frame clones and leaves out a portion. The table has under 900,000 clones, roughly 16% seen once. Concerning this clone: What it binds is not known. Other DNA sequences in the sample encode the same CDR3.

Study results and limitations: The study notes PCR might favor shorter templates equally in patients and controls. VDJ junctions from type 1 diabetes patients carried fewer insertions and larger deletions.

This chain connects TRBV9 to TRBJ2-5, with 12 nucleotides matching TRBD2. Source material: naive CD4+ T cells from blood. This TCR derives from a woman aged 18-29 years in good health. This CDR3 is CASSVEGLAGETQYF. CDR3 in DNA: TGTGCCAGCAGCGTAGAGGGACTAGCGGGAGAGACCCAGTACTTC.